This T cell receptor (beta chain) stems from a study of long-term antiretroviral therapy in people with HIV (dated by TCRdb to between 2020 and 2023). Regarding the study in general: The earliest samples were collected roughly a decade before the 2015 WHO recommendation for immediate ART, at a time when ART was usually postponed until CD4 counts fell. No cross-contamination during QIAcube processing turned up in test extractions that ran a monoclonal T-cell line alongside 30 or so polyclonal samples. Among the roughly 30 participants with HIV, eleven were female. Whether ART initiation and durable HIV suppression were associated with changes in peripheral blood TRB repertoire composition and diversity was tested in a retrospective serial study. A total of roughly 200 cryopreserved PBMC samples came from a few dozen adults with confirmed HIV infection and were collected serially over a mean of roughly six years (range 1-12).

The germline V gene yields SGHVS for CDR1 and FQNEAQ for CDR2. V loses 4 bases, J loses 4 bases, and the germline ends lie 16 bases apart. The CDR3 measures 15 amino acids from cysteine to phenylalanine. Of all the DNA, just the CDR3 is kept, 45 bases in frame from base 1. Inclusion was restricted to participants for whom at least one PBMC sample before ART initiation and at least two post-ART samples were available. Every participant with HIV received treatment in the United States of America. Before DNA extraction, cryopreserved samples of about 0.9-11 million PBMC were thawed and then washed. At the time of the earliest PBMC sample, participants with HIV were aged between about 20 and 60 years. PBMC samples from each participant spanned 1-4 timepoints before ART initiation and 2-8 timepoints after ART initiation, with a median of 7 samples. For every participant, serial HIV viral load, CD4+ T-cell count, ART history and demographic data were obtained. Genomic DNA was extracted from unsorted PBMC with a Qiagen kit on a QIAcube, with processing performed in batches of 12 samples.

Sequencing of the TRB variable region was done with the immunoSEQ hsTCRB v3.0 assay at survey level resolution. The target sequencing depth for TRB was about 40,000-55,000 T-cell genomes per sample. An Illumina MiSeq with a v3 150-cycle kit was used to sequence the pooled TRB libraries. The paper's data handling went like this. Repertoire analysis was performed in R inside a reproducible Nextflow workflow that covered QC, data transformation and analysis. LymphoSeq2, an R package for exploring AIRR-Seq data, was used to implement custom analyses. Several samples that yielded fewer than 5000 total TRB sequences were excluded, so that approximately 200 HIV repertoires were analyzed. Among the roughly 200 retained HIV repertoires, 55 to 60 were collected before ART initiation and over 120 were collected after ART initiation. Repertoires were downsampled to 5000 TRB nucleotide sequences, with summary statistics averaged over 100 downsampling iterations. Only TRB sequences with CDR3 regions of at least seven amino acids were retained for analysis. Diversity was measured with a Shannon entropy-derived clonality score and the Gini coefficient. In repertoire networks, the top 5000 CDR3 amino acid sequences were linked whenever an edit distance of one separated two sequences. Antigen specificity groups and MHC restriction were predicted for TRB CDR3 amino acid sequences with GLIPH2. To flag known associations with CMV, EBV, HIV or tissue antigens, CDR3 amino acid sequences were compared against VDJdb and McPAS-TCR. Pre-ART, post-ART and control groups were compared with Wilcoxon signed-rank tests and Holm-Bonferroni correction. The table was pulled from immuneACCESS by TCRdb, which kept in-frame rearrangements only. Such tables lose some clones; where checked, under half of the loss comes from unresolved V genes, and the rest has no known cause. That table gives V, J and clone size, and the DNA gave D and trimming. The table for this sample lists about 17,000 clones; 65% to 85% of them were counted only once. Together, the top ten hold roughly 4.7% of the sample.

Broader findings and caveats from the paper: Starting ART was linked to a significant rise in TRB diversity, yet even after long-term ART the diversity remained significantly lower than in transplant donor controls. Because cell numbers in pre-ART samples were limited, unsorted PBMC were profiled instead of sorted CD4+ and CD8+ T cells. Compared with controls, HIV repertoires had narrower CDR3 length ranges, and the network structure pointed to an antigen-experienced repertoire that shifted only slightly toward naive after ART. Because PBMC availability was limited, only the TCR beta chain was sequenced, with no alpha chain pairing. Samples dated from the mid-2000s to the late 2010s, and the ART regimens used may be less effective than current ones. At every time point, the repertoire was dominated by expanded TRB clones first identified before ART initiation, although this dominance fluctuated and, in many PLHIV, declined after ART. No data were available on ART adherence, viral resistance or therapy changes, limiting inferences about post-ART repertoire changes.

Concerning this clone: This receptor's antigen is unknown. Per-nucleotide qualities are absent, and no much larger clonotype sits a single base away.

The clonotype originates from a man aged 18 to 29 with HIV. The V and J segments used are TRBV7-8 and TRBJ1-2, with the D gene uncertain. The sample in question was unsorted PBMCs, obtained 0.1 years before starting antiretroviral therapy. The DNA sequence is as follows: TGTGCCAGCAGCTCGCCCGAGTTCTCCGGCTATGGCTACACCTTC. Its product reads: CASSSPEFSGYGYTF.